The rows below give T cell receptor beta chains drawn from one sample of a study of T cell repertoires in cytomegalovirus infection. From the reads, TCRdb called clonotypes with MiXCR, one entry per CDR3 protein. The data show some 600,000 distinct CDR3 sequences, with 20% to 30% seen just once and 8% held by the top ten. Sequencing used CD8+ T cells from PBMCs. The receptors shown here come from a human donor in good health (CMV status not recorded). Some clones in this sample may be carry-over from other donors' samples. Both conserved end residues are part of each CDR3. The D gene is left open where the match is weak. The size of a clone is reported for some rows only, either as once, few or many, or as a class for expanded clones.

j_call d_call v_call clone_size cdr3_aa cdr3_nt
TRBJ2-7 . TRBV20-1 . CSARPSPGTFSYEQYF TGCAGTGCTAGACCCTCCCCCGGGACGTTCTCCTACGAGCAGTACTTC
TRBJ2-3 . TRBV18 . CASSASGASTDTQYF TGTGCCAGCTCAGCGTCTGGCGCTAGCACAGATACGCAGTATTTT
TRBJ1-6 . TRBV6-5 once CASSYGVSYNSPLHF TGTGCCAGCTCTTATGGAGTCTCCTATAATTCACCCCTCCACTTT
TRBJ2-4 . TRBV11-3 . CASSLYSPGQNIQYF TGTGCCAGCAGCTTATATAGCCCCGGGCAAAACATTCAGTACTTC
TRBJ1-4 . TRBV20-1 once CSASIRDIPGKLFF TGCAGTGCTTCCATCCGGGACATCCCTGGAAAACTGTTTTTT
TRBJ1-1 TRBD1 TRBV25-1 . CASSEYMTGADTEAFF TGTGCCAGCAGTGAATATATGACAGGGGCCGACACTGAAGCTTTCTTT
TRBJ2-1 TRBD2 TRBV11-2 many CASSLRLAGDFYTYNEQFF TGTGCCAGCAGCTTAAGGCTAGCGGGGGACTTCTATACCTACAATGAGCAGTTCTTC
TRBJ2-1 TRBD1 TRBV20-1 . CSARERDRISFYNEQFF TGCAGTGCTAGAGAGAGGGACAGGATATCCTTCTACAATGAGCAGTTCTTC
TRBJ2-3 TRBD1 TRBV15 . CATTRQGTGDTQYF TGTGCCACCACCAGACAGGGGACGGGAGATACGCAGTATTTT
TRBJ2-7 . TRBV19 many CASSISGRIYEQYF TGTGCCAGTAGTATTTCGGGACGGATCTACGAGCAGTACTTC
TRBJ1-1 . TRBV19 many CASSMGGTEAFF TGTGCCAGCAGCATGGGTGGGACTGAAGCTTTCTTT
TRBJ1-1 . TRBV7-9 . CASHAQGNTEAFF TGTGCCTCTCACGCACAGGGGAACACTGAAGCTTTCTTT
TRBJ2-1 . TRBV29-1 . CSVSNEQFF TGCAGCGTTAGCAATGAGCAGTTCTTC
TRBJ2-3 . TRBV7-2 . CASSFRGNTDTQYF TGTGCCAGCAGCTTTCGCGGGAACACAGATACGCAGTATTTT
TRBJ1-6 TRBD1 TRBV20-1 few CSAKPLDRGNSPLHF TGCAGTGCTAAACCTTTGGACAGGGGGAATTCACCCCTCCACTTT
TRBJ2-2 . TRBV6-6 . CASSYSLAANTGELFF TGTGCCAGCAGTTACTCATTAGCGGCGAACACCGGGGAGCTGTTTTTT
TRBJ2-5 . TRBV11-2 few CASSLVSGNPETQYF TGTGCCAGCAGCTTAGTTTCCGGCAATCCCGAGACCCAGTACTTC
TRBJ2-4 TRBD2 TRBV28 . CASSFPGTSGGNIQYF TGTGCCAGCAGTTTCCCCGGGACTAGCGGGGGTAACATTCAGTACTTC
TRBJ1-1 . TRBV7-9 many CASTAGVNTEAFF TGTGCCAGCACCGCCGGAGTGAACACTGAAGCTTTCTTT
TRBJ2-3 TRBD1 TRBV28 . CASSLVTGFPDTQYF TGTGCCAGCAGCCTGGTGACAGGGTTCCCAGATACGCAGTATTTT
TRBJ2-3 . TRBV7-2 many CASSSWDTTDTQYF TGTGCCAGCAGCTCCTGGGATACCACAGATACGCAGTATTTT
TRBJ2-7 . TRBV7-9 . CASSLVATPYLKQYF TGTGCCAGCAGCTTAGTCGCGACCCCTTATCTGAAGCAGTACTTC
TRBJ2-1 . TRBV14 few CASSQRGFYNEQFF TGTGCCAGCAGCCAACGGGGGTTTTACAATGAGCAGTTCTTC
TRBJ1-1 . TRBV6-5 many CASSYSTPLGTTNTEAFF TGTGCCAGCAGTTACTCAACTCCTTTAGGGACGACGAACACTGAAGCTTTCTTT
TRBJ2-4 . TRBV25-1 . CASSEWPLAKNIQYF TGTGCCAGCAGTGAATGGCCCTTAGCCAAAAACATTCAGTACTTC
TRBJ2-1 . TRBV28 few CASSFLRDPEFF TGTGCCAGCAGTTTTCTCCGGGACCCTGAGTTCTTC
TRBJ2-1 . TRBV12-3/TRBV12-4 . CAGSFSSYNEQFF TGTGCCGGCAGTTTCAGTAGTTATAATGAGCAGTTCTTC
TRBJ2-3 TRBD2 TRBV7-9 . CTSSPSAGVMYDTQYF TGTACCAGCAGCCCTAGTGCGGGGGTTATGTACGATACGCAGTATTTT
TRBJ2-3 . TRBV7-8 many CASTNRGDTQYF TGTGCCAGCACCAATAGGGGGGATACGCAGTATTTT
TRBJ1-3 . TRBV6-2/TRBV6-3 . CASTWTPANGNTIYF TGTGCCAGCACTTGGACACCGGCTAATGGAAACACCATATATTTT
TRBJ1-3 . TRBV7-9 many CASSSELEGNTIYF TGTGCCAGCAGCTCCGAACTCGAGGGAAACACCATATATTTT
TRBJ2-1 . TRBV12-3/TRBV12-4 few CASSAATELSYNEQFF TGTGCCAGCAGTGCGGCCACAGAACTCTCCTACAATGAGCAGTTCTTC
TRBJ2-1 . TRBV20-1 . CSVTRRFF TGCAGTGTCACTCGGCGGTTCTTC
TRBJ2-7 . TRBV7-2 few CASSLGTYNFYEQYF TGTGCCAGCAGCTTAGGGACATATAACTTCTACGAGCAGTACTTC
TRBJ2-3 . TRBV27 . CASSLSTGSDTDTQYF TGTGCCAGCAGTTTAAGTACGGGCTCAGACACAGATACGCAGTATTTT
TRBJ2-1 TRBD1 TRBV6-2/TRBV6-3 . CASVSLVPGQGESYNEQFF TGTGCCAGCGTCTCTTTGGTACCGGGACAGGGGGAGTCCTACAATGAGCAGTTCTTC
TRBJ1-2 . TRBV7-3 . CASSLTGQNYGYTF TGTGCCAGCAGCTTAACGGGACAAAACTATGGCTACACCTTC
TRBJ2-3 . TRBV7-9 many CASSLDLRAVSSTDTQYF TGTGCCAGCAGCTTAGACCTCAGGGCGGTCTCTAGCACAGATACGCAGTATTTT
TRBJ2-3 TRBD2 TRBV7-9 few CVSSLPPISSSGGTDSTDTQYF TGTGTCAGCAGCTTACCCCCGATTAGTAGTAGCGGGGGGACCGATAGCACAGATACGCAGTATTTT
TRBJ1-1 . TRBV15 . CATSSEQGQNTEAFF TGTGCCACCAGCAGTGAACAGGGACAAAACACTGAAGCTTTCTTT
TRBJ1-2 . TRBV12-3/TRBV12-4 few CASSPKSGQPQIYGYTF TGTGCCAGCAGTCCTAAATCAGGACAGCCTCAGATCTATGGCTACACCTTC
TRBJ1-4 . TRBV7-9 many CASSLEQGWGEKLFF TGTGCCAGCAGCTTAGAACAGGGCTGGGGTGAAAAACTGTTTTTT
TRBJ1-1 . TRBV6-5 few CASRIVVLDTEAFF TGTGCCAGCAGGATAGTGGTTTTGGACACTGAAGCTTTCTTT
TRBJ2-7 TRBD1 TRBV7-9 . CASSFGGQGWHEQYF TGTGCCAGCAGCTTTGGGGGACAGGGTTGGCACGAGCAGTACTTC
TRBJ1-5 . TRBV7-9 . CASSFGGIDQPQHF TGTGCCAGCAGCTTCGGGGGGATCGATCAGCCCCAGCATTTT
TRBJ1-1 . TRBV29-1 . CSVEVYRLDTEAFF TGCAGCGTTGAAGTATATCGGCTAGACACTGAAGCTTTCTTT